The 29 T cell receptor beta chains listed next were all sequenced from one sample in a study of blood T cell repertoires in COVID-19. Only in-frame clones appear in the TCRdb table, and some are missing; sequencing was by immunoSEQ multiplex PCR. The repertoire has under 300,000 clones, about 90% of them found once; the top ten carry roughly 0.79%. The source material was peripheral blood. The source of these receptors is a man younger than 45 with COVID-19, enrolled during active disease.

V gene TRBV6-6 combines with J gene TRBJ1-5, with a possible D match to TRBD1 (5 bases). V lost 5 bases and J 3 bases, leaving 20 bases between the germline ends. CDR1 is MNHNY and CDR2 is SVGAGI in the germline V gene (reference sequence). The CDR3 consists of 17 residues. The CDR3 coding sequence is TGTGCCAGCAGTCTTCCCCACAAGGGGCAGGTCAATCAGCCCCAGCATTTT. Encoded protein: CASSLPHKGQVNQPQHF.

This chain joins TRBV2 and TRBJ1-2; tentatively, D is TRBD1 (5 bases). V shed 0 bases and J shed 8 bases, with 13 bases lying between them. The CDR3 length is 14 residues. Germline V gene data show CDR1 as SNHLY and CDR2 as FYNNEI. CDR3 loop: CASSEALSGAGYTF. The DNA for the CDR3 is TGTGCCAGCAGTGAAGCGCTCAGTGGGGCGGGCTACACCTTC.

J is TRBJ1-1 and V is TRBV10-1; 8 bases are a match to TRBD1. The CDR3 is 13 amino acids. Germline loops: CDR1 WNHNN, CDR2 SYGVQD (reference sequence). The V segment lost 6 bases and the J segment 4 bases; nucleotides outside the gene matches: 4. In nucleotides, the CDR3 is TGCGCCAGCAGCCAGGGGGCGCCCACTGAAGCTTTCTTT. This encodes CASSQGAPTEAFF.

As concerns this clone: The germline gene is not matched at one end of the junction; a read error may be the cause. This sequence joins TRBV5-1 and TRBJ1-4, with a tentative D call TRBD1 (5 bases). Germline CDR1 SGHRS, CDR2 YFSETQ. This CDR3 has 15 residues. The CDR3 DNA follows: TGCGCCAGCAGTTTGGGATCAGGGTACGGGGAAAAACTGTTTTTT. It codes for CASSLGSGYGEKLFF. The variable domain in full, completed from reference TRBV5-1 and TRBJ1-4, reads KAGVTQTPRYLIKTRGQQVTLSCSPISGHRSVSWYQQTPGQGLQFLFEYFSETQRNKGNFPGRFSGRQFSNSRSEMNVSTLELGDSALYLCASSLGSGYGEKLFFGSGTQLSVL.

This clone has only a few counts. The V call is TRBV4-1, the J call TRBJ1-4, with D perhaps matching TRBD1 (6 bases). Trimming removed 0 bases from V and 5 bases from J, with 10 bases in between. CDR1 is MGHRA, CDR2 YSYEKL, per germline. The CDR3 is 15 residues long. CDR3 in amino acids: CASSQDGQPNEKLFF. Here the CDR3 DNA reads TGCGCCAGCAGCCAAGATGGACAGCCCAATGAAAAACTGTTTTTT.

The chain couples TRBV7-9 to TRBJ2-2; 7 bases are a match to TRBD1. Unmatched junction bases numbered 7, after V lost 5 bases and J lost 1 base. The CDR3 runs to 16 residues. The germline V gene has CDR1 SEHNR and CDR2 FQNEAQ (reference sequence). The CDR3 sequence: CASSPTTGVNTGELFF. The CDR3 coding sequence is TGTGCCAGCAGCCCGACCACAGGGGTGAACACCGGGGAGCTGTTTTTT.

The CDR3 sequence is CASSQDWPETYEQYF. For the CDR3, the DNA is TGTGCCAGCAGCCAAGATTGGCCGGAGACCTACGAGCAGTACTTC. This sequence joins TRBV3-1 (or the pseudogene TRBV3-2) and TRBJ2-7, with unresolved D. V lost 0 bases and J lost 2, with 11 bases in between. The CDR3 has 15 residues. Per germline, CDR1 LGHDT and CDR2 YNNKEL (reference sequence).

The chain recombines TRBV6-5 with TRBJ2-2; 8 nucleotides agree with TRBD1. This CDR3 region has 14 residues. After removal of 0 bases from V and 13 bases from J, the junction contained 7 bases not matched to a gene. Germline values: CDR1 MNHEY, CDR2 SVGAGI. The chain's CDR3 is CASSYSDRARGLFF. CDR3 sequence (DNA): TGTGCCAGCAGTTACTCGGACAGGGCCAGGGGGCTGTTTTTT.

This chain uses TRBV10-1 with TRBJ1-6; the D is unclear. The CDR3 is made up of 17 amino acids. Trimming shortened V by 7 bases and J by 7 bases, and 23 bases separated the two germline ends. Germline V gene lookup returns CDR1 WNHNN and CDR2 SYGVQD (reference sequence). CDR3 coding DNA: TGCGCCAGCAAGAGGGTATCAGGAATTATTGCGAATTCACCCCTCCACTTT. Translating gives CASKRVSGIIANSPLHF.

This chain connects TRBV5-1 to TRBJ1-6; D is uncertain. CDR3 size: 19 residues. The ends were cut back, 4 bases at V and 0 bases at J, with 20 bases in the middle. Germline V gives CDR1 SGHRS, CDR2 YFSETQ. Here the CDR3 reads CASSGGLQPGGSYNSPLHF. The DNA of the CDR3 is TGCGCCAGCAGCGGAGGACTCCAGCCCGGTGGCTCCTATAATTCACCCCTCCACTTT.

The chain uses TRBV10-3 and TRBJ2-7, with 9 bases aligning to TRBD1. The V gene end was trimmed by 4 bases and the J gene end by 4 bases; junction bases not matched to a gene: 5. The germline CDR1 and CDR2 sequences are ENHRY and SYGVKD. CDR3 length: 14 amino acids. The CDR3 region is CAISGAGQGYEQYF. CDR3 DNA sequence: TGTGCCATCAGTGGGGCAGGACAGGGGTACGAGCAGTACTTC.

The rearrangement uses TRBV2 and TRBJ2-1; a weak D match, TRBD1 (5 bases). The CDR3 is 17 residues long. Germline V gene sequence: CDR1 SNHLY, CDR2 FYNNEI. Trimming stripped 2 bases from V and 6 bases from J, with 20 bases between. Here the CDR3 reads CASSEYPSGKVTNEQFF. The CDR3 DNA follows: TGTGCCAGCAGTGAATATCCCTCAGGGAAGGTGACCAATGAGCAGTTCTTC. The whole variable domain, remainder taken from reference TRBV2 and TRBJ2-1, is EPEVTQTPSHQVTQMGQEVILRCVPISNHLYFYWYRQILGQKVEFLVSFYNNEISEKSEIFDDQFSVERPDGSNFTLKIRSTKLEDSAMYFCASSEYPSGKVTNEQFFGPGTRLTVL.

The chain carries TRBV6-5 and TRBJ1-5; 11 bases map to TRBD1. V shed 6 bases and J 7 bases; nucleotides not matched to a gene: 8. Germline assignment: CDR1 MNHEY and CDR2 SVGAGI. This CDR3 region has 15 residues. The CDR3 spells CASRSGTGGYQPQHF. CDR3 nucleotides: TGTGCCAGCAGATCCGGGACAGGGGGATACCAGCCCCAGCATTTT.

The rearrangement links TRBV3-1 (or the pseudogene TRBV3-2) to TRBJ1-2; 9 bases are shared with TRBD1. Germline V lookup: CDR1 LGHDT, CDR2 YNNKEL (reference sequence). V lost 7 bases to trimming and J lost 6 bases; unmatched junction nucleotides: 9. This CDR3 is 14 amino acids long. The chain's CDR3 is CASTGTGSLHGYTF. The CDR3 region has the DNA TGTGCCAGCACCGGGACAGGGAGTTTACATGGCTACACCTTC.

The chain recombines TRBV7-2 with TRBJ1-2; tentatively, D is TRBD1 (6 bases). V was cut by 5 bases and J by 8 bases, with 24 bases left in between. The CDR3 is 16 residues long. From germline, CDR1 is SGHTA and CDR2 FQGNSA. CDR3 loop: CASSPDVARGKGGYTF. The CDR3 DNA sequence: TGTGCCAGCAGCCCCGATGTTGCGAGGGGGAAGGGAGGCTACACCTTC. Full variable domain (missing parts from reference TRBV7-2 and TRBJ1-2): GAGVSQSPSNKVTEKGKDVELRCDPISGHTALYWYRQSLGQGLEFLIYFQGNSAPDKSGLPSDRFSAERTGGSVSTLTIQRTQQEDSAVYLCASSPDVARGKGGYTFGSGTRLTVV.

V gene TRBV5-5 combines with J gene TRBJ2-1; TRBD1 might be the D (6 bases). The germline CDR1 and CDR2 sequences are SGHKS and YYEKEE (reference sequence). V gave up 4 bases and J gave up 10 bases, with 15 bases separating them. This CDR3 spans 13 amino acids. The CDR3 protein is CASSPAQGNEQFF. Here the CDR3 DNA reads TGTGCCAGCAGCCCCGCACAGGGTAACGAGCAGTTCTTC.

The chain joins TRBV10-1 to TRBJ2-3; 8 nucleotides align to TRBD2. The CDR3 sequence is 15 residues long. V was clipped by 4 bases and J by 2 bases; unmatched bases: 5. The germline V gene encodes CDR1 WNHNN and CDR2 SYGVQD (reference sequence). The chain's CDR3 is CASSAGLAPTDTQYF. The DNA of the CDR3 is TGCGCCAGCAGTGCTGGACTAGCTCCCACAGATACGCAGTATTTT.

The rearrangement joins TRBV11-1 to TRBJ2-3, with no clear D. Germline V gives CDR1 SGHAT, CDR2 FQDESV (reference sequence). V lost 0 bases, J lost 6 bases, and 10 bases lay in between. The CDR3 is 14 amino acids. CDR3 nucleotides: TGTGCCAGCAGCTTAGCCCAGAAACCGGATACGCAGTATTTT. This sequence encodes CASSLAQKPDTQYF. The entire variable domain, with the rest obtained from reference TRBV11-1 and TRBJ2-3, is as follows: EAEVAQSPRYKITEKSQAVAFWCDPISGHATLYWYRQILGQGPELLVQFQDESVVDDSQLPKDRFSAERLKGVDSTLKIQPAELGDSAMYLCASSLAQKPDTQYFGPGTRLTVL.

With regard to this clone: One end of the junction does not line up with germline, which may come from a read error. This sequence joins TRBV6-5 and TRBJ2-7; D perhaps matches TRBD2 (6 bases). Germline CDR1 and CDR2: MNHEY and SVGAGI. CDR3 size: 14 residues. CDR3 nucleotides: TGTGCCAGCAAATCGTGGAGGGTCTCCCACGAGCAGTACTTC. It is translated as CASKSWRVSHEQYF.

This clone was recorded once. This chain connects TRBV30 to TRBJ1-5, with D hard to call. Looked up from germline, CDR1 is GTSNPN and CDR2 is SVGIG (reference sequence). V was trimmed by 1 base and J by 3 bases, leaving 10 bases between them. This CDR3 has 14 residues. The CDR3: CAWSADGLNQPQHF. CDR3 bases: TGTGCCTGGAGTGCGGACGGACTCAATCAGCCCCAGCATTTT. Filled out from reference TRBV30 and TRBJ1-5, the complete variable domain reads SQTIHQWPATLVQPVGSPLSLECTVEGTSNPNLYWYRQAAGRGLQLLFYSVGIGQISSEVPQNLSASRPQDRQFILSSKKLLLSDSGFYLCAWSADGLNQPQHFGDGTRLSIL.

The rearrangement links TRBV14 to TRBJ1-1, with a tentative D call TRBD1 (5 bases). This CDR3 is 13 amino acids long. V gave up 3 bases and J gave up 6 bases, with 11 bases separating them. Germline values: CDR1 SGHDN, CDR2 FVKESK. The CDR3 sequence is CASSQVGGSEAFF. CDR3 DNA sequence: TGTGCCAGCAGCCAGGTTGGGGGGTCTGAAGCTTTCTTT.

V usage is TRBV6-2 or TRBV6-3 and J usage is TRBJ1-6, with 8 positions matching TRBD1. Germline V gene data show CDR1 as MNHEY and CDR2 as SVGEGT. J was trimmed by 8 bases and V by 4 bases; bases with no gene match: 7. The CDR3 has 15 amino acids. CDR3 amino acids: CASSFHDRGDSPLHF. The CDR3 nucleotides are TGTGCCAGCAGTTTTCACGACAGGGGCGATTCACCCCTCCACTTT.

The chain couples TRBV6-6 to TRBJ1-3, with unresolved D. The CDR3 runs to 15 residues. Looked up from germline, CDR1 is MNHNY and CDR2 is SVGAGI (reference sequence). The V end was cut by 2 bases, the J end by 0 bases, with 8 bases between. The CDR3 coding sequence is TGTGCCAGCAGTTACCCTGAGAGCTCTGGAAACACCATATATTTT. Translation gives CASSYPESSGNTIYF.

This chain links TRBV19 with TRBJ1-2, with D possibly matching TRBD1 (5 bases). This CDR3 is built from 14 residues. The V gene's germline CDR1 is LNHDA and CDR2 SQIVND (reference sequence). Trimming left V 4 bases short and J 8 bases short, with 17 bases between. CDR3 amino acids: CASSTTQGLGGYTF. DNA of the CDR3: TGTGCCAGTAGTACAACCCAGGGACTAGGCGGCTACACCTTC.

The chain uses TRBV7-3 and TRBJ2-3; D is unclear. The CDR3 covers 13 residues. V shed 6 bases and J shed 6 bases, with 13 bases lying between them. CDR1 is SGHTA and CDR2 is FQGTGA in the germline V gene. The CDR3 DNA is TGTGCCAGCAGTTTCCTTTCTAGGGATACGCAGTATTTT. It codes for CASSFLSRDTQYF.

This clone was recorded only once. The V call is TRBV6-5, the J call TRBJ1-4; D is possibly TRBD1 (6 bases). Germline CDR1 reads MNHEY; CDR2 reads SVGAGI. The CDR3 is made up of 15 amino acids. Trimming removed 5 bases at V and 7 bases at J, with 17 bases between. CDR3 protein: CASSTPQGHGEKLFF. CDR3 DNA: TGTGCCAGCAGTACCCCACAGGGCCACGGTGAAAAACTGTTTTTT.

V and J are TRBV3-1 (or the pseudogene TRBV3-2) and TRBJ2-7, with D perhaps TRBD2 (6 bases). The CDR3 covers 14 residues. V was cut by 4 bases and J by 6 bases, with 16 bases left in between. Germline CDR1 is LGHDT and CDR2 is YNNKEL (reference sequence). CDR3 bases: TGTGCCAGCAGCCCGACTAGTGGGGGGAGCGAGCAGTACTTC. This codes for CASSPTSGGSEQYF.

The chain joins TRBV14 to TRBJ1-6; a weak D match, TRBD1 (6 bases). Germline values: CDR1 SGHDN, CDR2 FVKESK. With 2 bases removed from V and 2 bases from J, the gap between germline ends came to 10 bases. This CDR3 is built from 16 residues. CDR3 in DNA: TGTGCCAGCAGCCAACCGACAGGCGCCTATAATTCACCCCTCCACTTT. Protein sequence: CASSQPTGAYNSPLHF.

This rearrangement joins TRBV19 to TRBJ1-2; D may be TRBD1 (6 bases). The CDR3 is 13 residues long. V shed 7 bases and J shed 6 bases, with 15 bases lying between them. Per germline, CDR1 LNHDA and CDR2 SQIVND (reference sequence). CDR3 DNA: TGTGCCAGTAACACCCAGGGGTACAATGGCTACACCTTC. Its protein product is CASNTQGYNGYTF.